Presented here are 21 T cell receptor beta chains from one specimen sequenced in a study of response to subunit inactivated influenza vaccine. TCRdb re-called the RT-PCR reads with MiXCR, one entry per CDR3 protein. Of approximately 700,000 distinct CDR3 sequences in the sample, around 14% were seen once. This specimen was PBMCs from blood, taken 14 days before vaccination. These receptors all come from a man between 45 and 60 years old who received an inactivated influenza vaccine.

V gene TRBV6-1 combines with J gene TRBJ2-3; no definite D call. V lost 0 bases and J lost 7, with 5 bases in between. The CDR3 totals 12 residues. The germline V gene encodes CDR1 MNHNS and CDR2 SASEGT. CDR3 in DNA: TGTGCCAGCAGTGAAGCGGGTTATACGCAGTATTTT. This sequence encodes CASSEAGYTQYF.

The chain uses TRBV7-8 and TRBJ2-7; D call uncertain. Germline V CDR1 and CDR2: SGHVS, FQNEAQ. The V end was cut by 0 bases, the J end by 4 bases, with 10 bases between. The CDR3 sequence is 14 residues long. CDR3 nucleotides: TGTGCCAGCAGCTTAGCCCCCGAGCGATACGAGCAGTACTTC. Translation gives CASSLAPERYEQYF.

This clonotype has more than one count but fewer than ten. This chain joins TRBV3-1 and TRBJ2-7; tentatively, D is TRBD1 or TRBD2 (5 bases each). Germline lookup yields CDR1 LGHDT and CDR2 YNNKEL (reference sequence). V was cut by 8 bases and J by 2 bases, with 7 bases left in between. This CDR3 has 11 amino acids. The CDR3 sequence: CASEGPYEQYF. DNA of the CDR3: TGTGCCAGCGAGGGACCCTACGAGCAGTACTTC.

This clonotype was observed a few times. This chain joins TRBV7-2 and TRBJ1-4, with D unclear. The length of the CDR3 is 13 residues. Per germline, CDR1 SGHTA and CDR2 FQGNSA. Deletions cut 2 bases from V and 8 bases from J, with 9 bases between. CDR3 sequence: CASSLRVGEKLFF. The DNA of the CDR3 is TGTGCCAGCAGCTTACGGGTTGGAGAAAAACTGTTTTTT. Based on the CDR3 plus reference TRBV7-2 and TRBJ1-4, the full variable domain is GAGVSQSPSNKVTEKGKDVELRCDPISGHTALYWYRQSLGQGLEFLIYFQGNSAPDKSGLPSDRFSAERTGGSVSTLTIQRTQQEDSAVYLCASSLRVGEKLFFGSGTQLSVL.

This clonotype was recorded only once. CDR3 DNA: TGTGCCAGCAGTTTACTCGGGACAGGGACGGATACGCAGTATTTT. It yields the protein CASSLLGTGTDTQYF. The chain links TRBV27 to TRBJ2-3; 9 bases fit TRBD1. The CDR3 is 15 amino acids. With V trimmed by 2 bases and J by 6 bases, 6 bases remained unmatched. Germline V gene data show CDR1 as MNHEY and CDR2 as SMNVEV (reference sequence).

The V call is TRBV7-9, the J call TRBJ2-5, with D perhaps matching TRBD2 (6 bases). The germline V and J ends were trimmed by 5 bases and 3 bases, with 19 bases remaining between them. Germline CDR1 is SEHNR and CDR2 is FQNEAQ (reference sequence). This CDR3 has 16 residues. The CDR3 DNA follows: TGTGCCAGCAGCGTAGTGGGACTGGCCCCCGAAGAGACCCAGTACTTC. Translated: CASSVVGLAPEETQYF.

This clonotype has just a few counts. The CDR3 reads CASSDAVIYSNQPQHF. The CDR3 DNA reads TGTGCCAGCAGTGACGCCGTTATTTATAGCAATCAGCCCCAGCATTTT. The chain recombines TRBV6-1 with TRBJ1-5, with D uncertain. V was cut by 3 bases and J by 0 bases, with 12 bases left in between. CDR3 size: 16 residues. The V gene's germline CDR1 is MNHNS and CDR2 SASEGT.

This clonotype was detected ten times or more. The CDR3 spells CASSRDNYGYTF. CDR3 coding DNA: TGTGCCAGCAGCCGGGACAACTATGGCTACACCTTC. The V call is TRBV7-9, the J call TRBJ1-2, with D possibly being TRBD1 (5 bases). Trimming removed 5 bases from V and 2 bases from J, with 6 bases in between. The CDR3 length is 12 residues. Germline-derived CDR1 and CDR2 are SEHNR and FQNEAQ (reference sequence).

The rearrangement links TRBV20-1 to TRBJ2-3, with D hard to call. Per germline, CDR1 DFQATT and CDR2 SNEGSKA (reference sequence). V was clipped by 3 bases and J by 2 bases, with 15 bases between them. The CDR3 runs to 15 residues. The CDR3 DNA reads as TGCAGTGCTAGGTTACGGAAAAAAAACACAGATACGCAGTATTTT. It encodes CSARLRKKNTDTQYF.

This clonotype has a count of ten or more. The V and J genes are TRBV20-1 and TRBJ1-1; TRBD1 agrees at 7 bases. The CDR3 length is 14 residues. Trimming took 0 bases from V and 9 from J; bases not matched to a gene: 10. From germline, CDR1 is DFQATT and CDR2 SNEGSKA (reference sequence). The CDR3 sequence: CSARDGTVGSKAFF. CDR3 sequence (DNA): TGCAGTGCTAGAGACGGGACAGTCGGTTCAAAAGCTTTCTTT.

This clonotype was counted between two and nine times. J is TRBJ2-2 and V is TRBV5-5; 7 nucleotides align to TRBD1. Germline V gives CDR1 SGHKS, CDR2 YYEKEE (reference sequence). With V trimmed by 3 bases and J by 7 bases, 6 bases remained unmatched. This CDR3 is built from 14 residues. Here the CDR3 reads CASSSTGRSGELFF. The CDR3 DNA is TGTGCCAGCAGCTCGACAGGGCGGAGCGGGGAGCTGTTTTTT. The variable domain in full, completed from reference TRBV5-5 and TRBJ2-2, reads DAGVTQSPTHLIKTRGQQVTLRCSPISGHKSVSWYQQVLGQGPQFIFQYYEKEERGRGNFPDRFSARQFPNYSSELNVNALLLGDSALYLCASSSTGRSGELFFGEGSRLTVL.

In its sample, this clonotype was seen a few times. V and J are TRBV25-1 and TRBJ1-1; D is ambiguous. V was cut by 8 bases and J by 4 bases, with 8 bases left in between. The germline gives CDR1 MGHDK, CDR2 SYGVNS. The CDR3 spans 11 residues. The CDR3 sequence: CASAFGTEAFF. The CDR3 nucleotides are TGTGCCAGCGCCTTTGGCACTGAAGCTTTCTTT.

This clonotype was seen at least ten times. The chain employs TRBV7-9 and TRBJ2-7, with D unresolved. The V gene's germline CDR1 is SEHNR and CDR2 FQNEAQ (reference sequence). The germline V and J ends were trimmed by 5 bases and 6 bases, with 8 bases remaining between them. The CDR3 has 11 amino acids. As DNA, the CDR3 is TGTGCCAGCAGCGGGGATGGCGAGCAGTACTTC. This translates into CASSGDGEQYF.

This clonotype was observed many times. The rearrangement links TRBV20-1 to TRBJ2-5, with D uncertain. V gave up 4 bases and J gave up 0 bases, with 9 bases separating them. Germline V gene data show CDR1 as DFQATT and CDR2 as SNEGSKA (reference sequence). This CDR3 comprises 13 residues. As DNA, the CDR3 is TGCAGTGCTATTCCTGAGAACCAAGAGACCCAGTACTTC. Its translation is CSAIPENQETQYF.

This clonotype has at least ten counts. The chain links TRBV28 to TRBJ2-7, with TRBD2 matching over 14 bases. The germline gives CDR1 MDHEN, CDR2 SYDVKM. The CDR3 is 18 amino acids. V shed 3 bases, J shed 6 bases, and the junction held 13 bases outside the gene matches. The CDR3 DNA sequence: TGTGCCAGCAGTTTGGCGCTACCCGGGACTAGCGGGAGATCCGAGCAGTACTTC. Its protein product is CASSLALPGTSGRSEQYF.

This clonotype has just a few counts. This chain uses TRBV5-1 with TRBJ1-4, with no clear D. The CDR3 has 14 residues. V shed 4 bases and J shed 8 bases, with 15 bases lying between them. Germline V CDR1 and CDR2: SGHRS, YFSETQ. The CDR3 reads CASSPGNSGEKLFF. CDR3 sequence (DNA): TGCGCCAGCAGCCCCGGAAACTCCGGGGAAAAACTGTTTTTT.

Concerning this clonotype itself: At one end the junction does not follow the germline gene, possibly because of a read error. The chain couples TRBV4-1 to TRBJ2-3, with D tentatively TRBD1 (6 bases). The CDR3 loop spans 14 amino acids. Germline V gives CDR1 MGHRA, CDR2 YSYEKL. CDR3 in amino acids: CASSQSQGTDKQYF. The CDR3 DNA reads TGCGCCAGCAGCCAATCACAGGGCACAGATAAGCAGTATTTT.

The genes are TRBV11-2 and TRBJ2-2; D not resolved. Germline CDR1 reads SGHAT; CDR2 reads FQNNGV. The CDR3 has 14 residues. V lost 5 bases and J lost 5, with 12 bases in between. CDR3 loop: CASSPWVVTGELFF. The CDR3 DNA reads as TGTGCCAGCAGCCCCTGGGTGGTTACCGGGGAGCTGTTTTTT.

The rearrangement links TRBV18 to TRBJ2-6; no reliable D call. CDR3 length: 18 amino acids. The germline gives CDR1 KGHSH, CDR2 LQKENI. The V end lost 3 bases, the J end lost 4 bases, and 19 bases lay between the germline ends. The DNA for the CDR3 is TGTGCCAGCTCACCCACCGGATCACGTGCAGACGGGGCCAACGTCCTGACTTTC. Its protein product is CASSPTGSRADGANVLTF. Using reference TRBV18 and TRBJ2-6 for the parts outside the CDR3, the full variable domain is NAGVMQNPRHLVRRRGQEARLRCSPMKGHSHVYWYRQLPEEGLKFMVYLQKENIIDESGMPKERFSAEFPKEGPSILRIQQVVRGDSAAYFCASSPTGSRADGANVLTFGAGSRLTVL.

This clonotype occurred a few times. This chain links TRBV7-2 with TRBJ2-7, with 7 bases that match TRBD1. V lost 5 bases and J lost 1; bases outside the gene matches: 11. The CDR3 totals 16 residues. Germline loops: CDR1 SGHTA, CDR2 FQGNSA. The CDR3 bases are TGTGCCAGCAGCCAGTATCCGACAGGGTCTTCCTACGAGCAGTACTTC. Residues: CASSQYPTGSSYEQYF.

This clonotype was counted between two and nine times. The J gene is TRBJ2-7, the V gene TRBV20-1, with D unclear. Per the germline V gene, CDR1 is DFQATT and CDR2 is SNEGSKA (reference sequence). This CDR3 region has 14 residues. The ends were cut back, 0 bases at V and 2 bases at J, with 11 bases in the middle. The CDR3 DNA reads as TGCAGTGCTAGAGATCTGAACAGAACCTACGAGCAGTACTTC. Residues: CSARDLNRTYEQYF.